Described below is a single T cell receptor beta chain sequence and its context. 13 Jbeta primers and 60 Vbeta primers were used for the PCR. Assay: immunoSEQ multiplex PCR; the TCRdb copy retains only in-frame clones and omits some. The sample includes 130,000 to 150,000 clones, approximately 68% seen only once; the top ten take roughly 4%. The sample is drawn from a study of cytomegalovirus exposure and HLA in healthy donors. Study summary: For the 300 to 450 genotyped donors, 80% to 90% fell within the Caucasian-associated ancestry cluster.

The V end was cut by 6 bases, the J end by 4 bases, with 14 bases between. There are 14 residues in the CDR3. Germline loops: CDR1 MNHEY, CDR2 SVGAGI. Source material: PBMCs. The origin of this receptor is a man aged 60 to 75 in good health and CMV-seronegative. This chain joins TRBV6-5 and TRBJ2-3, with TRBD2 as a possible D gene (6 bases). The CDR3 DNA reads TGTGCCAGCAGAAGGGACTTCTCCTCAGATACGCAGTATTTT. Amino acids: CASRRDFSSDTQYF.